Listed here are 7 T cell receptor beta chains from one sample, sequenced in a study of technical replicates of blood from a handful of donors. Data came from immunoSEQ multiplex PCR; TCRdb stores just in-frame clones and leaves some out. The data show approximately 75,000 clones, approximately 97% seen once. Sequencing input: T cells isolated from PBMCs. These receptors were obtained from a human donor in good health.

The chain has TRBV28 and TRBJ2-2, with 8 nucleotides matching TRBD2. The CDR3 is 15 amino acids. Germline V gene sequence: CDR1 MDHEN, CDR2 SYDVKM. Losses at the gene ends were 7 bases for V and 5 bases for J; bases not matched to a gene: 9. The CDR3 DNA is TGTGCCAGCATCCCCAGCGGGAGAGATACCGGGGAGCTGTTTTTT. Protein: CASIPSGRDTGELFF.

This chain uses TRBV19 with TRBJ2-7, with a possible D match to TRBD1 (6 bases). Germline loops: CDR1 LNHDA, CDR2 SQIVND (reference sequence). This CDR3 comprises 16 residues. V lost 3 bases and J 2 bases, leaving 17 bases between the germline ends. The CDR3 DNA follows: TGTGCCAGTAGTATGGGCCTACAGGGTCCCCCCTACGAGCAGTACTTC. This gives the protein CASSMGLQGPPYEQYF.

The chain uses TRBV30 and TRBJ2-7; tentative D call: TRBD2 (5 bases). The CDR3 loop spans 13 amino acids. Trimming removed 5 bases at V and 7 bases at J, with 18 bases between. Germline V gene lookup returns CDR1 GTSNPN and CDR2 SVGIG (reference sequence). The CDR3 is CAWGYMGTGEQYF. In DNA form, the CDR3 reads TGTGCCTGGGGGTATATGGGTACGGGAGAGCAGTACTTC.

The chain employs TRBV2 and TRBJ2-7; 8 bases align to TRBD1. The V segment lost 9 bases and the J segment 1 base; nucleotides outside the gene matches: 5. This CDR3 is built from 13 residues. CDR1 SNHLY and CDR2 FYNNEI come from the germline V gene. This CDR3 reads CARGQGVSYEQYF. The DNA of the CDR3 is TGTGCCAGAGGACAGGGAGTATCCTACGAGCAGTACTTC.

The genes are TRBV11-2 and TRBJ2-2; 11 positions agree with TRBD2. Germline CDR1 is SGHAT and CDR2 is FQNNGV. V was clipped by 10 bases and J by 3 bases; unmatched bases: 4. The CDR3 covers 14 residues. The CDR3 spells CAILAGVYTGELFF. CDR3 nucleotides: TGTGCCATACTAGCGGGAGTGTACACCGGGGAGCTGTTTTTT.

This rearrangement joins TRBV28 to TRBJ1-2; 7 bases line up with TRBD1. Germline V CDR1 and CDR2: MDHEN, SYDVKM. This CDR3 has 13 residues. The CDR3 nucleotides are TGTGCTGTAGACAGGGTCGCTAACTATGGCTACACCTTC. Amino acids: CAVDRVANYGYTF.

The chain recombines TRBV28 with TRBJ1-5, with D maybe TRBD1 (6 bases). CDR3 length equals 12 residues. V shed 5 bases and J shed 7 bases, with 9 bases lying between them. From germline, CDR1 is MDHEN and CDR2 SYDVKM. The CDR3 loop is CASSTQGQPQHF. The CDR3 DNA reads TGTGCCAGCAGTACGCAGGGGCAGCCCCAGCATTTT.